This T cell receptor (beta chain) comes out of a study of T cells in Graves' hyperthyroidism and ophthalmopathy. Amplified TCR beta CDR3 regions came from RNA transcripts. HTBI primers were employed in a first-round RT-PCR of the TCR CDR3. TCRdb analysed the multiplex PCR reads with MiXCR anew, one entry per CDR3 protein. Of 460,000 or so distinct CDR3 sequences detected, under 15% appear once; the ten largest clones hold under 20%. This clonotype was picked up many times. Trimming pared 3 bases from V and 7 bases from J, leaving 19 bases between. The CDR3 length is 16 residues. Germline V gene data show CDR1 as ENHRY and CDR2 as SYGVKD. Stability of Graves' hyperthyroidism was defined as absent ophthalmopathy progression within 18 months. Diagnosis of hyperthyroidism was new in patients aged 18 to 65, and its duration was under 2 months. The study based diagnoses on clinical symptoms, serum thyroxine and TRAb, thyroid ultrasound and orbital computed tomography.

This TCR came from a woman aged 18 to 35 with Graves' hyperthyroidism. The chain combines TRBV10-3 with TRBJ2-1; tentatively, D is TRBD1 (6 bases). Specimen: blood. CDR3: CAISDETGRVVNEQFF. The DNA of the CDR3 is TGTGCCATCAGTGATGAGACAGGTAGGGTCGTAAATGAGCAGTTCTTC.